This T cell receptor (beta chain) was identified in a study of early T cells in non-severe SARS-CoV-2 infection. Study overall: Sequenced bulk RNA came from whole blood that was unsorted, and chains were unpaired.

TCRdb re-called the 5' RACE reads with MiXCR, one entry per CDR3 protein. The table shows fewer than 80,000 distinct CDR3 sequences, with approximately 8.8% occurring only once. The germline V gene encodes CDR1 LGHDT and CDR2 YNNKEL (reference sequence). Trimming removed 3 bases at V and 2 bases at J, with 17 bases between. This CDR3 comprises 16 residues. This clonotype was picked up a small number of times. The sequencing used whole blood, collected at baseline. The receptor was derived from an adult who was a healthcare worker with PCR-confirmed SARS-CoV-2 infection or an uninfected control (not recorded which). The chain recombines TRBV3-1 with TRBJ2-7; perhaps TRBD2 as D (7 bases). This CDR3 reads CASSQSRGGYTYEQYF. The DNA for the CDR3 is TGTGCCAGCAGCCAGTCGAGGGGGGGCTACACCTACGAGCAGTACTTC.